Each of the 21 T cell receptor beta chains below was sequenced from the same sample in a study of T cell responses to AZD1222 COVID-19 vaccine. Profiled with immunoSEQ multiplex PCR; TCRdb holds only in-frame clones, not every one. The sample shows roughly 120,000 clones, roughly 87% of them seen only once. The sample was peripheral blood, taken on day 0 of MenACWY control vaccination. These TCRs come from an adult in good health.

This sequence joins TRBV7-6 and TRBJ1-1, with a tentative D call TRBD1 (6 bases). V shed 4 bases and J shed 3 bases, with 15 bases lying between them. This CDR3 region has 15 residues. Germline CDR1 and CDR2: SGHVS and FNYEAQ. For the CDR3, the DNA is TGTGCCAGCAGCTCCCTACAGGGCGCGGACACTGAAGCTTTCTTT. The encoded protein is CASSSLQGADTEAFF.

V usage is TRBV7-9 and J usage is TRBJ1-1, with 9 bases identical to TRBD1. J was trimmed by 6 bases and V by 8 bases; bases with no gene match: 10. Per the germline V gene, CDR1 is SEHNR and CDR2 is FQNEAQ (reference sequence). The CDR3 covers 14 residues. CDR3 coding DNA: TGTGCCAGCCACTACACAGGGGGCGGGTCTGAAGCTTTCTTT. Amino acid sequence: CASHYTGGGSEAFF. Full variable domain (rest looked up from reference TRBV7-9 and TRBJ1-1): DTGVSQNPRHKITKRGQNVTFRCDPISEHNRLYWYRQTLGQGPEFLTYFQNEAQLEKSRLLSDRFSAERPKGSFSTLEIQRTEQGDSAMYLCASHYTGGGSEAFFGQGTRLTVV.

A single count supports this clone. The chain employs TRBV19 and TRBJ2-3; tentative D call: TRBD1 (6 bases). The V gene's germline CDR1 is LNHDA and CDR2 SQIVND (reference sequence). This CDR3 spans 16 amino acids. With 9 bases removed from V and 2 bases from J, the gap between germline ends came to 21 bases. CDR3 protein: CASSRTAQGSTDTQYF. CDR3 DNA sequence: TGTGCCAGCTCCCGTACGGCACAGGGCTCCACAGATACGCAGTATTTT.

The rearrangement links TRBV2 to TRBJ1-5; TRBD1 agrees at 9 bases. CDR1 is SNHLY and CDR2 is FYNNEI in the germline V gene. Trimming removed 8 bases from V and 2 bases from J; junction bases left unmatched: 7. The CDR3 contains 15 residues. This chain's CDR3 is CASATGGAGNQPQHF. CDR3 nucleotides: TGTGCCAGCGCAACAGGGGGCGCGGGCAATCAGCCCCAGCATTTT. Looking up the rest from reference TRBV2 and TRBJ1-5 gives the full variable domain: EPEVTQTPSHQVTQMGQEVILRCVPISNHLYFYWYRQILGQKVEFLVSFYNNEISEKSEIFDDQFSVERPDGSNFTLKIRSTKLEDSAMYFCASATGGAGNQPQHFGDGTRLSIL.

The chain joins TRBV28 to TRBJ2-3; D may be TRBD2 (7 bases). CDR3 length: 15 amino acids. The V gene's germline CDR1 is MDHEN and CDR2 SYDVKM. V dropped 7 bases and J dropped 2 bases, with 16 bases sitting between them. DNA for the CDR3: TGTGCCAGCACCAGAGGGGGGGGTTACACAGATACGCAGTATTTT. It translates to CASTRGGGYTDTQYF.

V usage is TRBV4-1 and J usage is TRBJ2-1, with TRBD2 matching over 7 bases. The V gene end was trimmed by 5 bases and the J gene end by 4 bases; junction bases not matched to a gene: 11. The CDR3 is 16 amino acids. Germline lookup yields CDR1 MGHRA and CDR2 YSYEKL. CDR3 sequence reads: CASSVHSSGEYNEQFF. Written as DNA, the CDR3 is TGCGCCAGCAGCGTTCACTCTAGCGGAGAGTACAATGAGCAGTTCTTC.

This sequence joins TRBV5-1 and TRBJ1-1, with 7 bases lining up with TRBD1. The V gene end was trimmed by 0 bases and the J gene end by 0 bases; junction bases not matched to a gene: 5. This CDR3 is 16 amino acids long. Germline CDR1 is SGHRS and CDR2 is YFSETQ. CDR3 coding DNA: TGCGCCAGCAGCTTGGGGACAGGTTTTATGAACACTGAAGCTTTCTTT. Translating gives CASSLGTGFMNTEAFF.

This chain joins TRBV7-6 and TRBJ1-1; D is unclear. V was clipped by 4 bases and J by 7 bases, with 22 bases between them. Per the germline V gene, CDR1 is SGHVS and CDR2 is FNYEAQ. The CDR3 extends over 16 amino acids. In DNA, the CDR3 is TGTGCCAGCAGCTCCCGACGGAACGGTTTAGGTGATGAAGCTTTCTTT. It is translated as CASSSRRNGLGDEAFF.

The chain carries TRBV25-1 and TRBJ1-4; D may be TRBD1 (5 bases). The V gene's germline CDR1 is MGHDK and CDR2 SYGVNS. CDR3 length equals 15 residues. V was trimmed by 4 bases and J by 4 bases, leaving 13 bases between them. The CDR3 loop is CASSADGTRNEKLFF. In nucleotides, the CDR3 is TGTGCCAGCAGTGCGGACGGGACCCGTAATGAAAAACTGTTTTTT.

To note about this clone: This sample includes further DNA sequences coding for the same CDR3. The V gene is TRBV3-1 (or the pseudogene TRBV3-2), the J gene TRBJ1-6; no clear D. V shed 1 base and J shed 14 bases, with 9 bases lying between them. Germline loops: CDR1 LGHDT, CDR2 YNNKEL (reference sequence). CDR3 size: 12 residues. The DNA of the CDR3 is TGTGCCAGCAGCCAAGGGGATCGGGCCCTCCACTTT. It codes for CASSQGDRALHF.

The CDR3 DNA sequence: TGTGCCACCAACCCTTTCGGACACCTAAACTCCTACGAGCAGTACTTC. Its translation is CATNPFGHLNSYEQYF. The V gene is TRBV15, the J gene TRBJ2-7, with D possibly TRBD1 on 5 matching bases. The CDR3 contains 16 residues. Germline-derived CDR1 and CDR2 are LNHNV and YYDKDF (reference sequence). The germline V and J ends were trimmed by 7 bases and 0 bases, with 19 bases remaining between them.

This clone has just one count. The chain links TRBV5-4 to TRBJ2-3; D remains ambiguous. The germline gives CDR1 SGHNT, CDR2 YYREEE (reference sequence). CDR3 length: 14 residues. Trimming shortened V by 4 bases and J by 2 bases, and 11 bases separated the two germline ends. The CDR3 DNA sequence: TGTGCCAGCAGCCCAACCCCCAACACAGATACGCAGTATTTT. Its protein is CASSPTPNTDTQYF.

The chain is built from TRBV4-3 and TRBJ1-4; D remains unclear. Germline-derived CDR1 and CDR2 are LGHNA and YSLEER. The CDR3 is 15 residues long. Trimming took 0 bases from V and 14 from J, leaving 19 bases between them. The CDR3 sequence: CASSQDFLVGIVLFF. DNA of the CDR3: TGCGCCAGCAGCCAAGATTTTCTAGTAGGGATTGTCCTGTTTTTT.

The gene calls are TRBV6-1 and TRBJ2-7; 9 nucleotides agree with TRBD2. V gave up 4 bases and J gave up 3 bases; unmatched junction bases: 10. Germline CDR1 reads MNHNS; CDR2 reads SASEGT. This CDR3 comprises 16 residues. The CDR3 DNA reads as TGTGCCAGCAGTGCCGGTAGCGGGAGAATAGGCTACGAGCAGTACTTC. Translating it yields CASSAGSGRIGYEQYF.

The V and J genes are TRBV9 and TRBJ2-3; the D is unclear. CDR1 SGDLS and CDR2 YYNGEE come from the germline V gene. The ends were cut back, 0 bases at V and 6 bases at J, with 14 bases in the middle. The CDR3 runs to 15 residues. CDR3: CASSVAPGAADTQYF. In nucleotides, the CDR3 is TGTGCCAGCAGCGTAGCTCCGGGTGCGGCTGATACGCAGTATTTT. The whole variable domain, remainder taken from reference TRBV9 and TRBJ2-3, is DSGVTQTPKHLITATGQRVTLRCSPRSGDLSVYWYQQSLDQGLQFLIQYYNGEERAKGNILERFSAQQFPDLHSELNLSSLELGDSALYFCASSVAPGAADTQYFGPGTRLTVL.

This sequence joins TRBV9 and TRBJ2-3; 9 nucleotides align to TRBD1. Germline trimming cut 2 bases from V and 5 bases from J; bases unmatched to any gene: 9. Per the germline V gene, CDR1 is SGDLS and CDR2 is YYNGEE. The CDR3 sequence is 16 residues long. The CDR3 sequence: CASSVHRGLGGDTQYF. In DNA form, the CDR3 reads TGTGCCAGCAGCGTCCACAGGGGGCTCGGAGGAGATACGCAGTATTTT.

The CDR3 bases are TGTGCCAGTAGTAAGACAGGCACCGGGGAGCTGTTTTTT. Its translation: CASSKTGTGELFF. The chain uses TRBV19 and TRBJ2-2; perhaps TRBD1 as D (6 bases). The CDR3 consists of 13 residues. CDR1 is LNHDA and CDR2 is SQIVND in the germline V gene (reference sequence). V gave up 4 bases and J gave up 4 bases, with 7 bases separating them.

V gene TRBV4-3 combines with J gene TRBJ2-7; possibly TRBD1 for D (5 bases). Trimming took 0 bases from V and 6 from J, leaving 18 bases between them. CDR3 size: 16 residues. Germline CDR1 is LGHNA and CDR2 is YSLEER. CDR3 DNA: TGCGCCAGCAGCCAAGATGGAGCAGGGTCCTACTCCGAGCAGTACTTC. This codes for CASSQDGAGSYSEQYF.

V is TRBV7-3 and J is TRBJ1-1, with D hard to call. This CDR3 has 15 amino acids. Germline V CDR1 and CDR2: SGHTA, FQGTGA. The V end was cut by 3 bases, the J end by 1 base, with 12 bases between. The CDR3 here is CASSLLDLPNTEAFF. DNA of the CDR3: TGTGCCAGCAGCTTGTTAGATTTACCGAACACTGAAGCTTTCTTT.

The chain employs TRBV3-1 (or the pseudogene TRBV3-2) and TRBJ1-6, with a tentative D call TRBD1 (6 bases). The CDR3 runs to 14 residues. V gave up 0 bases and J gave up 7 bases, with 7 bases separating them. The germline V gene encodes CDR1 LGHDT and CDR2 YNNKEL (reference sequence). CDR3 in amino acids: CASSQDGQNSPLHF. CDR3 nucleotide sequence: TGTGCCAGCAGCCAAGATGGACAGAATTCACCCCTCCACTTT.

V is TRBV11-2 and J is TRBJ1-2, with TRBD1 identical over 9 bases. The CDR3 length is 17 residues. V shed 1 base and J 3 bases; nucleotides not matched to a gene: 9. Per germline, CDR1 SGHAT and CDR2 FQNNGV. Here the CDR3 DNA reads TGTGCCAGCAGCTTAGCGCCTCACAGGGGGCGAGACTATGGCTACACCTTC. This sequence encodes CASSLAPHRGRDYGYTF.